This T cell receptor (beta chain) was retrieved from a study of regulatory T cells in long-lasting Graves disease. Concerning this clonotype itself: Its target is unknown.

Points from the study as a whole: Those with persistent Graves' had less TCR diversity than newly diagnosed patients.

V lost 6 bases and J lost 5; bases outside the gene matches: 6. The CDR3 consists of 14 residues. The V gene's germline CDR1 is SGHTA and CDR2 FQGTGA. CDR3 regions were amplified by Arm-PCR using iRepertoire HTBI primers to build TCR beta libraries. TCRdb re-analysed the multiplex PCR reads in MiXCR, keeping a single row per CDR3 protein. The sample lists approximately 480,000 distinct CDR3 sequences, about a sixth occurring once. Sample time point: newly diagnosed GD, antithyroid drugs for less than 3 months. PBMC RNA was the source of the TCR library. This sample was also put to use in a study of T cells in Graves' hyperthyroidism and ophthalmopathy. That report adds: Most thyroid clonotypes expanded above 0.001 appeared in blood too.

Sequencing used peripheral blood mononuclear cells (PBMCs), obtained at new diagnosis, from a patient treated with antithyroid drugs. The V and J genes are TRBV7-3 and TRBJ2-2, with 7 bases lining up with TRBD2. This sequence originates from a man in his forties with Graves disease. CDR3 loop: CASRLNSGTGELFF. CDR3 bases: TGTGCCAGCAGGCTTAATAGCGGGACCGGGGAGCTGTTTTTT.